This TCR beta chain originates from a study of cytomegalovirus exposure and HLA in healthy donors listed by TCRdb under 2017. Background for the entire study: In an earlier analysis of some 610 of the donors, under 300 Gb of sequence data and approximately 120 million unique TCR beta sequences from some 170 million T cells were reported. An early release covering just under 650 HLA-typed donors comprised about 310 gigabases of sequencing data and some 79 million unique TCR sequences. In an earlier analysis of more than 550 of the donors, high-throughput TCR beta sequencing was used to judge whether each TCR beta V gene segment behaved as functional or pseudogenic. The study was designed to test whether signatures of past pathogen exposure could be identified by cataloging public T cell receptors. Among about 390 genotyped donors of the cohort, an average of approximately 240,000 unique TCR beta nucleotide sequences were sequenced per donor, about a sixth of them non-productive. Of the 300 to 500 genotyped donors, 65% to 90% were placed in the genetic ancestry cluster associated with self-reported Caucasian donors. In the later analysis, no new phenotypic data were used to find candidate immune exposures; instead, reliance was placed on TCR beta sequences and their occurrence across donors. Donor age, sex, ethnicity and CMV serostatus were compiled together with the repertoire data. A later analysis re-examined previously published TCR beta repertoires from around 670 donors and added high-resolution HLA genotyping to investigate patterns of TCR occurrence. Every repertoire in the discovery cohort had been generated on one and the same sequencing platform. The study profiled the T cell repertoires of 500 to 800 subjects by immunosequencing and related them to cytomegalovirus serostatus. A separate validation cohort of over a hundred different subjects was used in addition to the 666-subject first cohort. HLA typing covered class I and class II loci at four-digit resolution. In a later genetic analysis, genome-wide SNP genotypes for about 55% of the roughly 700 donors were used, and that subset was treated as a discovery cohort. Four or five DR-DQ haplotypes were treated as single units for association and clustering because of strong linkage in the cohort. To predict cytomegalovirus infection status, the study combined high-throughput TCR immunosequencing, statistical association of individual TCRs with disease status, and machine learning. The number of typed donors differed by locus: about 620-640 for A, B, C, DRB1 and DQB1; some 500 for DQA1; 606 for DPA1; and about 450 for DPB1. What the research found in general, with its limitations: In vitro tests confirmed that a few of the cytomegalovirus-associated TCR beta chains recognize cytomegalovirus antigens. A later analysis found that HLA-associated TCR beta chains were more clonally expanded and had lower generation probabilities than equally common non-associated chains. In the study, 150 to 200 TCR beta chains were listed as associated with cytomegalovirus. A further reported finding was that TCR beta sequences accurately predicted the HLA-A and HLA-B alleles for most subjects in the first cohort. In an earlier analysis of roughly 500 of the donors, most TCR beta V segments appeared in productive rearrangements about 90% or about 30% of the time, broadly matching IMGT annotations. Because counts were too low, more than 15 rarely observed V segments, including chromosome 9 orphons, were excluded from the earlier analysis of several hundred of the donors. Most CMV-associated TCR beta chains appeared to be HLA-restricted in a later analysis, and the HLA associations seemed to be driven largely by CMV exposure. Compared with the approximately 700-donor mean, donors in an Asian-associated ancestry cluster had fewer N-insertions in productive TCRs, according to a later genetic analysis. The sequencing pipeline was judged likely to have produced a cluster of highly shared sequence variants as a technical artifact. Most TCR sequences were seen in very few donors, while some public TCRs were found in many individuals. CMV serostatus was the only immune exposure information available for the cohort. Several of the top co-occurrence clusters appeared to be linked to parvovirus B19, influenza, CMV and Epstein-Barr virus, according to a later analysis. HLA typing was unavailable for some donors at each locus, so association tests used only the typed subset. The 87-base-pair reads could not distinguish some IMGT-functional V segments, including TRBV6-2 and TRBV6-3, so those segments were excluded. V-gene and J-gene trimming of TCR beta chains was associated with a missense DCLRE1C variant in a later genetic analysis, and the association was replicated in an independent cohort. Only TCR beta chains were sequenced in this cohort, and the absence of alpha or paired-chain data limited detectable features. The authors suggested that the approach could potentially be generalized to other disease states and immunological phenotypes. Roughly uniform sequencing depth across donors was assumed in presence/absence analyses, although this assumption may not hold. At a false discovery rate of 0.05, a later analysis linked fewer than 20,000 TCR beta sequences to specific HLA alleles. Linkage disequilibrium might explain the correlated functional status among segregating V segments, but an unknown experimental factor could not be ruled out. In a later analysis, the rate of TCR association differed among HLA loci, with DRB1 alleles having the most associated TCRs and HLA-C alleles having the fewest. In both the original and validation cohorts, the classifier was reported to diagnose cytomegalovirus status with high specificity and sensitivity. When HLA alleles, especially DR and DQ, strongly co-occurred, attributing TCR associations to individual alleles was difficult.

The cohort consisted of some 670 healthy bone marrow donors. All cohort members were sampled while nominally healthy, although unrecorded immune exposures were likely present. The donor tested CMV seronegative, placing the donor among the roughly 400 seronegative members of the cohort. Every donor gave a peripheral blood sample, and the peripheral blood mononuclear cells from that sample were used for TCR beta sequencing. The Qiagen DNeasy Blood Extraction Kit was used to extract genomic DNA from the blood cell samples. With respect to this clone: Its cognate antigen has yet to be identified. Base qualities are not provided; no much larger clone lies one nucleotide away.

The germline V gene sets CDR1 to ENHRY and CDR2 to SYGVKD. The junction shows trimming of 8 bases on V and 4 bases on J, and the gene matches do not reach 4 bases of it. Taken from cysteine to phenylalanine, the CDR3 has 14 residues. Only the CDR3 DNA is retained, 42 bases long and in frame from the first base. To prepare the library, the immunoSEQ multiplex PCR assay was applied. For the multiplex PCR, a mixture combining 60 forward primers for TCR Vbeta segments and 13 reverse primers for TCR Jbeta segments was used. Amplification of the CDR3 region of rearranged TCR beta genes was performed with a multiplex PCR assay on genomic DNA. The Illumina HiSeq System was used to sequence the amplified TCR beta libraries as 87-base-pair reads. In the source study's methods: A later analysis counted approximately 84 million unique TCR beta chains across the 650 to 800 repertoires, and 10 million to 12 million of these chains were shared by at least two donors. A nearest-neighbor algorithm error-corrected the raw reads and collapsed the reads into unique sequences, merging closely related sequences to remove PCR and sequencing errors. CDR3 sequences were aligned to IMGT reference sequences to assign V, D and J gene segments. Each retained sequence needed at least a six-nucleotide match to both a V gene segment and a J gene segment. Rearrangements were classified as productive when the CDR3 lacked stop codons and remained in frame with V and J, and all other rearrangements were classified as non-productive. Following IMGT convention, CDR3 was defined as the stretch from the second conserved V-encoded cysteine to the conserved J-encoded phenylalanine. In an earlier analysis of approximately 590 of the donors, sequences lacking an unambiguous match to a single V gene segment were excluded. In an earlier analysis of several hundred of the donors, V segments were called functional above 56.7% productive rearrangements and were called segregating when the between-donor standard deviation exceeded 5%. To diagnose cytomegalovirus status from the catalog of TCR beta chain sequences, a statistical classification framework was built. V and J gene assignment, in a later analysis, came from comparing TCR nucleotide sequences with IMGT/GENE-DB human TR gene sequences. A later analysis assigned CDR3 sequences and most-parsimonious VDJ recombination scenarios with the TCRdist pipeline. In a later analysis, each TCR beta chain was defined by its CDR3 amino acid sequence together with its V-gene family, and reads without a unique V-gene family were excluded. A later analysis removed 592 highly shared, low-generation-probability nucleotide sequences to deal with suspected cross-contamination and a sequencing artifact. In a later analysis, a clonal expansion index was calculated for each public chain from normalized within-repertoire ranks of inferred template counts. Generation probabilities in a later analysis came from a VDJ recombination model fitted to out-of-frame rearrangements, and those results were checked against IGoR. A later analysis scored TCR-TCR, TCR-HLA and TCR-CMV co-occurrence with hypergeometric tests, applying a repertoire-size bias correction to TCR pairs. To estimate false discovery rates, a later analysis permuted the HLA or CMV assignments 20 times. In a later analysis, co-occurring TCRs were grouped with DBSCAN, and TCRdist sequence similarity was added when clustering was performed within HLA-allele-positive subsets. Repertoires with fewer than 30,000 or more than 120,000 public chains, plus five repertoires with anomalous nucleotide sharing, were excluded from co-occurrence clustering. The source is immuneACCESS, and TCRdb retained only in-frame sequences with V and J called. Part of the clones is not carried over; for the studies checked, unresolved V genes explain less than half of this, and the remainder is unexplained. The V and J calls and clone size were taken over from that table, and D and trimming were inferred from the DNA. The sample contains 110,000 or so clones, roughly 87% of them found a single time. Together, the top ten hold around 1.5% of the sample.

This receptor was obtained from a woman between 18 and 29 years old in good health and CMV-seronegative. The sequence is built from TRBV10-3 and TRBJ2-2; the junction holds 10 bases that match TRBD2. Sequences were obtained from PBMCs. Read as DNA, the sequence is TGTGCCATCGGAAGCGGGGGGGCCACCGGGGAGCTGTTTTTT. This translates into CAIGSGGATGELFF.